This T cell receptor beta chain was profiled in a study of blood T cell repertoires in COVID-19. Turning to the study itself: Collection of acute and convalescent COVID-19 samples took place in the United States, Italy and Spain.

Seattle patients were enrolled during active infection and followed longitudinally. Authors' data handling: Reference gene primer amplification in the assay estimated nucleated cell counts. Sequenced by immunoSEQ multiplex PCR; TCRdb stores in-frame clones only, minus some. That table furnishes V, J and clone size, whereas the DNA furnished D and trimming. Among 300,000 to 350,000 clones listed, around 90% were seen once. Germline CDR1 is SGHDT and CDR2 is YYEEEE. CDR3 length: 17 residues. The germline V and J ends were trimmed by 3 bases and 2 bases, with 20 bases remaining between them. Source material: peripheral blood. This TCR derives from a man aged 25 to 40 with COVID-19, enrolled during active disease. The chain carries TRBV5-6 and TRBJ1-2; the D gene is possibly TRBD1 (6 bases). The CDR3, as DNA: TGTGCCAGCAGCTCAAGGACAGAAGGATGGGACAACTATGGCTACACCTTC. As protein: CASSSRTEGWDNYGYTF.